This TCR beta chain was identified in a study of T cell repertoires in cytomegalovirus infection. This clonotype has a handful of counts. This CDR3 has 13 amino acids. The V end lost 0 bases, the J end lost 1 base, and 7 bases lay between the germline ends. CDR1 is DFQATT, CDR2 SNEGSKA, per germline (reference sequence). TCRdb independently ran MiXCR on the reads; one entry per CDR3 protein. The sample has over 450,000 distinct CDR3 sequences, about 11% seen once. Sample: PBMCs. The chain has TRBV20-1 and TRBJ2-7; unclear D gene. This TCR was sampled from a human donor in good health (CMV status not recorded). Some clones in this sample may be carry-over from other donors' samples. Here the CDR3 reads CSARDSDSYEQYF. The DNA of the CDR3 is TGCAGTGCTAGAGATTCAGATTCCTACGAGCAGTACTTC.